This is a list of T cell receptor beta chains from one sample in a study of blood T cells in healthy people across ages. TCRdb recomputed calls from the 5' RACE reads with MiXCR, one row per CDR3 protein. The table includes roughly 930,000 distinct CDR3 sequences, 48% detected once. Input material: blood. The receptors shown here come from a young man in good health. The CDR3 runs from the conserved cysteine through the conserved F or W. The D gene is left open where the match is weak. Clone sizes are given selectively: once, few, many, or a class where the clone is expanded.

TRBV29-1	TRBJ2-2	-	-	TGCAGCGTCTACTCCGGGACACAGAACACCGGGGAGCTGTTTTTT	CSVYSGTQNTGELFF
TRBV3-1	TRBJ1-2	-	TRBD1	TGTGCCAGCAGCCCCGGGGACAGGGACAACTATGGCTACACCTTC	CASSPGDRDNYGYTF
TRBV4-1	TRBJ2-1	-	-	TGCGCCAGCAGCCAAGATGCCAGGGGAGACAATGAGCAGTTCTTC	CASSQDARGDNEQFF
TRBV5-1	TRBJ2-7	few	TRBD1	TGCGCCAGCAGCTTTGGACAGGAAACCTACGAGCAGTACTTC	CASSFGQETYEQYF
TRBV5-1	TRBJ1-1	-	TRBD1	TGCGCCAGCAGCGGGGGACAGTACGACTCTGAAGCTTTCTTT	CASSGGQYDSEAFF
TRBV12-3/TRBV12-4	TRBJ2-5	few	TRBD1	TGTGCCAGCAGTCTTGGTCCGGACAGGGGGCGTTGGGAGACCCAGTACTTC	CASSLGPDRGRWETQYF
TRBV6-6	TRBJ2-6	-	-	TGTGCCAGCAAAGCGGGCGGGGCCAACGTCCTGACTTTC	CASKAGGANVLTF
TRBV6-5	TRBJ2-1	-	TRBD1	TGTGCCAGCAGTTACTCTACGGACAGGGGGGACAATGAGCAGTTCTTC	CASSYSTDRGDNEQFF
TRBV29-1	TRBJ2-5	few	-	TGCAGCGGGCGGACAGACCAAGAGACCCAGTACTTC	CSGRTDQETQYF
TRBV5-1	TRBJ2-5	few	TRBD1	TGCGCCAGCAGCAAAACGGGACAGATACAAGAGACCCAGTACTTC	CASSKTGQIQETQYF
TRBV4-2	TRBJ2-1	few	TRBD2	TGTGCCAGCAGCCAAGATCGGGCTAGCGGCAGTGGCTCCTACAATGAGCAGTTCTTC	CASSQDRASGSGSYNEQFF
TRBV7-2	TRBJ2-1	few	TRBD1	TGTGCCAGCAGCCCTCAGCGGACAGGGCACAATGAGCAGTTCTTC	CASSPQRTGHNEQFF
TRBV2	TRBJ1-4	few	-	TGTGCCAGCAGCCTCGGGGAGAGGGAAAAACTGTTTTTT	CASSLGEREKLFF
TRBV18	TRBJ1-1	few	TRBD1	TGTGCCAGCTCACCTGACAGGGGGGAAGGGGTCACTGAAGCTTTCTTT	CASSPDRGEGVTEAFF
TRBV4-1	TRBJ2-5	-	-	TGCGCCAGCAGCCAAGAAGGGGCTAGCTCGCAAGAGACCCAGTACTTC	CASSQEGASSQETQYF
TRBV20-1	TRBJ2-3	many	TRBD2	TGCAGTGCTAGAGGCCCGGGACTAGCGTCGACAGATACGCAGTATTTT	CSARGPGLASTDTQYF
TRBV11-2	TRBJ2-3	-	TRBD2	TGTGCCAGCAGCCCCAAGGGCGGGGGAGGATTCACAGATACGCAGTATTTT	CASSPKGGGGFTDTQYF
TRBV27	TRBJ2-7	-	-	TGTGCCAGCAGGCCATCGGCGGACAGCATAAGGCCCGAGCAGTACTTC	CASRPSADSIRPEQYF
TRBV6-7	TRBJ2-5	-	TRBD2	TGTGCCAGCTTCGAAGAGCCGGGGGGTTTAGAGACCCAGTACTTC	CASFEEPGGLETQYF
TRBV20-1	TRBJ2-5	-	TRBD2	TGCAGTGCAGCGGGGGGGAAAGAGACCCAGTACTTC	CSAAGGKETQYF
TRBV6-1	TRBJ2-7	-	-	TGTGCCAGCAGTGGACATACCTACGAGCAGTACTTC	CASSGHTYEQYF
TRBV5-1	TRBJ2-5	-	-	TGCGCCAGCAGCCGCCCCGGCGAGGGTGGAGAGACCCAGTACTTC	CASSRPGEGGETQYF
TRBV4-2	TRBJ2-1	-	TRBD2	TGTGCCAACAGCCAAGATCTAGACTCCTCGGGGGGGCCCTACAATGAGCAGTTCTTC	CANSQDLDSSGGPYNEQFF
TRBV20-1	TRBJ1-5	-	-	TGCAGGGCCGGAGGCAGCAATCAGCCCCAGCATTTT	CRAGGSNQPQHF
TRBV7-2	TRBJ1-2	-	-	TGTGCCAGCAACCACCGGGACACCTATGGCTACACCTTC	CASNHRDTYGYTF
TRBV6-2/TRBV6-3	TRBJ2-7	-	-	TGTGCCAGCAGTTACTCGGTAAACTACGAGCAGTACTTC	CASSYSVNYEQYF
TRBV7-2	TRBJ2-3	-	-	TGTGCCAGCAGTTCAACTAGAGCGGGCACAGATACGCAGTATTTT	CASSSTRAGTDTQYF
TRBV2	TRBJ2-5	-	TRBD2	TGTGCCAGCAGGGAGACTAGCGGCCAAGAGACCCAGTACTTC	CASRETSGQETQYF
TRBV11-3	TRBJ2-7	few	-	TGTGCCAGCAGCCCCGGCCGGGACACTTCCTCCTACGAGCAGTACTTC	CASSPGRDTSSYEQYF
TRBV7-2	TRBJ1-6	few	-	TGTGCCAGCAGTTCTCTGGGATCACCCCTCCACTTT	CASSSLGSPLHF
TRBV6-5	TRBJ1-1	-	-	TGTGCCAGCAGTACCGACAGCGGGAACACTGAAGCTTTCTTT	CASSTDSGNTEAFF
TRBV7-2	TRBJ2-3	few	-	TGTGCCAGCAGCCGGGGGATTAGCACAGATACGCAGTATTTT	CASSRGISTDTQYF
TRBV6-5	TRBJ2-1	-	-	TGTGCCAGCAGTTTACGGGACCTCAATGAGCAGTCCTTC	CASSLRDLNEQSF
TRBV11-2	TRBJ2-7	few	TRBD2	TGTGCCAGCAGCTTCACTAGCGGGGACTACGAGCAGTACTTC	CASSFTSGDYEQYF
TRBV6-1	TRBJ2-5	-	TRBD1	TGTGCCAGCAGCCTAGGACAGGGCCAACAAGAGACCCAGTACTTC	CASSLGQGQQETQYF
TRBV9	TRBJ1-1	few	TRBD1	TGTGCCAGCAGCGACCGGGACAGCCTCGGATACACTGAAGCTTTCTTT	CASSDRDSLGYTEAFF
TRBV5-1	TRBJ2-6	few	-	TGCGCCAGCAGGCTGGTCAGGGAGTCTTATAGCTCTGGGGCCAACGTCCTGACTTTC	CASRLVRESYSSGANVLTF